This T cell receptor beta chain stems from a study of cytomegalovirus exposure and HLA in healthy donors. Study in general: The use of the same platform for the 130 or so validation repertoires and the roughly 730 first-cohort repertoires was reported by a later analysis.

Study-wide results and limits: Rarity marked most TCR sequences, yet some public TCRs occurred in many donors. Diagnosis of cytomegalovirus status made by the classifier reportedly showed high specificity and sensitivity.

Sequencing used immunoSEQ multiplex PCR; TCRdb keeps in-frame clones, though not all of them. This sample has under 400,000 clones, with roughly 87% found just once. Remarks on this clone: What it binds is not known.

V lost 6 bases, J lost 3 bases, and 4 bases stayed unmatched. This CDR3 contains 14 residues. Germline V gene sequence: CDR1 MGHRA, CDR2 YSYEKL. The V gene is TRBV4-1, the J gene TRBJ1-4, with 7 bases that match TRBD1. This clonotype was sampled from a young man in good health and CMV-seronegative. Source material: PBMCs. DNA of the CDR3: TGCGCCAGCAGTTATGGACAGGCTAATGAAAAACTGTTTTTT. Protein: CASSYGQANEKLFF.